This record concerns one T cell receptor beta chain sequence. The authors ran a second PCR of roughly 7 to 11 cycles using a sample-barcoded 5' primer and a J-beta primer mix. A single record per CDR3 protein comes from TCRdb applying MiXCR to the 5' RACE reads. The sample comprises about 630,000 distinct CDR3 sequences, 21% of which are singletons, and 3.5% to 4% rests with the top ten. The CDR3 covers 12 residues. Trimming stripped 4 bases from V and 5 bases from J, with 12 bases between. Per the germline V gene, CDR1 is SQVTM and CDR2 is ANQGSEA. These data originate in a study of blood T cells in healthy people across ages.

This receptor was identified in a man between 70 and 80 years old in good health. The chain couples TRBV29-1 to TRBJ2-7; D unresolved. Sequenced input: blood. The CDR3 bases are TGCAGCGTTGGATCCAAATGGGACGAGCAGTACTTC. Its protein product is CSVGSKWDEQYF.